This T cell receptor beta chain comes out of a study of beta chain features in type 1 diabetes. Every isolated RNA sample was fully reverse transcribed, so sequencing captured expressed TCRB transcripts. Each sample of naive, central memory or regulatory T cells had, on average, around 4 million reads. TCRdb keeps only in-frame clones here, not all; method: immunoSEQ multiplex PCR. Among 120,000 to 150,000 clones listed, approximately 13% were seen once. Without exception, sorted populations had purity beyond 98%. This clone turned up a few times. The antigen remains undetermined. The study, taken as a whole, reports: Among patients with Type 1 diabetes, TCRB CDR3s were moderately but significantly shorter in every one of the four CD4+ subsets.

With 2 bases clipped from V and 0 bases from J, the junction kept 7 bases outside the gene matches. The CDR3 spans 18 residues. From germline, CDR1 is LGHNA and CDR2 YNFKEQ. The source of this sequence is a man younger than 35 with type 1 diabetes. Source material: central memory CD4+ T cells from blood. The V call is TRBV4-2, the J call TRBJ2-6; 7 bases line up with TRBD1. CDR3 loop: CASSQPGQPISGANVLTF. The CDR3 coding sequence is TGTGCCAGCAGCCAACCGGGACAGCCCATCTCTGGGGCCAACGTCCTGACTTTC.